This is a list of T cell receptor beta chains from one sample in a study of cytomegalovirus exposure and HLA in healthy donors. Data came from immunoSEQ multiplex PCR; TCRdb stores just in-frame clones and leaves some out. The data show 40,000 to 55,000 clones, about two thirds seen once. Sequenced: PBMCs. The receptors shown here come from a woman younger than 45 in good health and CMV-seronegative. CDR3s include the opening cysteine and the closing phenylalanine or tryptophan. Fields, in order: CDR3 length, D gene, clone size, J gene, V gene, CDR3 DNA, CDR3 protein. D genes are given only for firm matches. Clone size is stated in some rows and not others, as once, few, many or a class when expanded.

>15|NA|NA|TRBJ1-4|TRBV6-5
TGTGCCAGCAGTTACAGAGGAAACACGGAGGAAAAACTGTTTTTT
CASSYRGNTEEKLFF
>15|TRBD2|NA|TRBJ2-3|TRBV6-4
TGTGCCAGCAGTATGACTAGCGGGAGCACAGATACGCAGTATTTT
CASSMTSGSTDTQYF
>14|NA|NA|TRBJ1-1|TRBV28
TGTGCCAGCAGTCCAGGACGGAGGAGCACTGAAGCTTTCTTT
CASSPGRRSTEAFF
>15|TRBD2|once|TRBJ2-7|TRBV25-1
TGTGCCAGCAGTGATGATGGCGGGAGAGGCGACGAGCAGTACTTC
CASSDDGGRGDEQYF
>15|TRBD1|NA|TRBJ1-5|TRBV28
TGTGCCAGCAGTTCTACAGGACAGGGATTCCAGCCCCAGCATTTT
CASSSTGQGFQPQHF
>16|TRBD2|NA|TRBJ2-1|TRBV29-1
TGCAGCGTTGAAGAGTTCGGGACTAGCTCCTACAATGAGCAGTTCTTC
CSVEEFGTSSYNEQFF
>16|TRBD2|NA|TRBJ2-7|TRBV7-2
TGTGCCAGCAGCCATTCCTCCGCGGGGGAAGGCTACGAGCAGTACTTC
CASSHSSAGEGYEQYF
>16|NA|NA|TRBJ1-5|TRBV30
TGTGCCTGGAGTGACGGAGGGCACTTTAGCAATCAGCCCCAGCATTTT
CAWSDGGHFSNQPQHF
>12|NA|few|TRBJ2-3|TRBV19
TGTGCCAGTAGCCAACTCACAGATACGCAGTATTTT
CASSQLTDTQYF
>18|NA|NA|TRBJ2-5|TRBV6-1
TGTGCCAGCAGTGAAGGAACTGAGAGCTACCCGTACCAAGAGACCCAGTACTTC
CASSEGTESYPYQETQYF
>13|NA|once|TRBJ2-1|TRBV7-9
TGTGCCAGCAGCCTTAGCTCCTACAATGAGCAGTTCTTC
CASSLSSYNEQFF
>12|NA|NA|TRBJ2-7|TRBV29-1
TGCAGCGTTGGAACAGGGAAATACGAGCAGTACTTC
CSVGTGKYEQYF
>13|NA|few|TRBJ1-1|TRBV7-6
TGTGCCAGCAGCTTACACTTGAACACTGAAGCTTTCTTT
CASSLHLNTEAFF
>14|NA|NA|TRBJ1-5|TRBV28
TGTGCCAGCAGCGAATTTAGTAGCAATCAGCCCCAGCATTTT
CASSEFSSNQPQHF
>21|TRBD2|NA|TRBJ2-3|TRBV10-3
TGTGCCATCAGTGGCCTACCGAGGCCCCTGACTAGCGGGGGGGCTACAGATACGCAGTATTTT
CAISGLPRPLTSGGATDTQYF
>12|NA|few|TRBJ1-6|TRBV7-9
TGTGCCAGCAGCTTCTTCCTTTCACCCCTCCACTTT
CASSFFLSPLHF
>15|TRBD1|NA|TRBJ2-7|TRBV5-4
TGTGCCAGCAGCTCGACAGGGCCCAGCTCCTACGAGCAGTACTTC
CASSSTGPSSYEQYF
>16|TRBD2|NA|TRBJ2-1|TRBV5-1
TGCGCCAGCAATGGAGGGCGGGAGTATGGCTACAATGAGCAGTTCTTC
CASNGGREYGYNEQFF
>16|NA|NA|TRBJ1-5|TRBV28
TGTGCCAGCAGTCCGACGATGGGCCCTAGCAATCAGCCCCAGCATTTT
CASSPTMGPSNQPQHF
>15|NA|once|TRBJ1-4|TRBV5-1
TGCGCCAGCAGCTTGGCCAGTACCCTGAGGGAAAAACTGTTTTTT
CASSLASTLREKLFF
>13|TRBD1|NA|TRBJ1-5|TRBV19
TGTGCCAGTAGAGCAGGGGGCCATCAGCCCCAGCATTTT
CASRAGGHQPQHF
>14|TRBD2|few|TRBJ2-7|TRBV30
TGTGCCTGCTCAGGGCTAGCGGGGGGCTACGAGCAGTACTTC
CACSGLAGGYEQYF
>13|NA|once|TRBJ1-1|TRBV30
TGTGCCAGTCGGGTGATTAATTTTCCTGAAGCTTTCTTT
CASRVINFPEAFF
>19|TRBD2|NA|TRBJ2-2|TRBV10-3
TGTGCCATACCAACAAACCCGAATAGCGGGAGGATGAACACCGGGGAGCTGTTTTTT
CAIPTNPNSGRMNTGELFF
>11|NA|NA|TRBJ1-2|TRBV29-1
TGCAGCGTTGAAGAGGGGGGAAGCTACACCTTC
CSVEEGGSYTF
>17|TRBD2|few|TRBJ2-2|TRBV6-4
TGTGCCAGCAGTGACGCTCTGCTAGCGGGAGGCGCCGGGGAGCTGTTTTTT
CASSDALLAGGAGELFF